The entry below gives a single T cell receptor (beta chain) sequence along with its context. This sample is part of a study of blood T cell repertoires in COVID-19. Whole-study context: Sites across the United States, Italy and Spain contributed samples from acute and convalescent COVID-19. T cells, B-cell-depleted T cells, or PBMCs provided the cDNA or gDNA that served as material.

Assay used: immunoSEQ multiplex PCR; TCRdb lists only in-frame clones, some missing. This table holds approximately 92,000 clones, over 80% found once. Germline CDR1 reads LNHNV; CDR2 reads YYDKDF (reference sequence). The J segment lost 14 bases and the V segment lost 3 bases, leaving 10 bases of the junction unmatched. The CDR3 extends over 14 amino acids. Sequenced material: peripheral blood. The receptor was derived from a man between 65 and 85 years old with active or convalescent COVID-19. The chain has TRBV15 and TRBJ1-6, with TRBD1 matching 7 bases. CDR3 nucleotide sequence: TGTGCCACCAGCAGGGGGGACAGTCGTTTTTCCCTCCACTTT. Translation gives CATSRGDSRFSLHF.